These 30 T cell receptor beta chains were sequenced from one sample in a study of glioma-infiltrating T cells. TCR alpha and beta CDR3 regions were amplified from RNA using iRepertoire nested multiplex PCR. TCRdb processed the multiplex PCR reads anew with MiXCR; each CDR3 protein has one entry. In the table there are approximately 100,000 distinct CDR3 sequences, 20% to 30% of which are singletons. Sequencing was performed on glioma tissue, nonneoplastic brain tissue, or PBMCs (not recorded which). Receptors originate from a human donor with low-grade glioma or glioblastoma, undergoing nonglioma brain surgery, or in good health (not recorded which).

This clonotype was seen at least ten times. The V call is TRBV14, the J call TRBJ2-5, with 10 bases that match TRBD1. V was clipped by 4 bases and J by 6 bases; unmatched bases: 8. From germline, CDR1 is SGHDN and CDR2 FVKESK. This CDR3 is 15 amino acids long. CDR3 protein: CASSPTKGQGKTQYF. The CDR3 DNA sequence: TGTGCCAGCAGCCCAACAAAGGGACAGGGGAAGACCCAGTACTTC.

The J gene is TRBJ2-3, the V gene TRBV27; tentative D call: TRBD2 (5 bases). Germline-derived CDR1 and CDR2 are MNHEY and SMNVEV (reference sequence). This CDR3 is built from 14 residues. CDR3 region: CVSSRDRAADTQYF. The CDR3 DNA follows: TGTGTTAGCAGCCGGGATAGGGCGGCAGATACGCAGTATTTT.

There are many counts of this clonotype. CDR3 amino acids: CATGGRGDQPQHF. As DNA, the CDR3 is TGTGCCACCGGGGGGAGGGGTGATCAGCCCCAGCATTTT. The V gene is TRBV12-3 or TRBV12-4, the J gene TRBJ1-5; D possibly corresponds to TRBD1 (5 bases). The CDR3 spans 13 residues. The V gene lost 10 bases and the J gene lost 5 bases, with 15 bases spanning the gap.

This clonotype was detected ten times or more. V is TRBV18 and J is TRBJ1-1; D is possibly TRBD1 (5 bases). The CDR3 spans 12 residues. The V gene's germline CDR1 is KGHSH and CDR2 LQKENI. Trimming removed 2 bases at V and 6 bases at J, with 7 bases between. CDR3 in DNA: TGTGCCAGCTCACCAACAGGTCCTGAAGCTTTCTTT. This encodes CASSPTGPEAFF. Drawing the rest from reference TRBV18 and TRBJ1-1, the complete variable domain is NAGVMQNPRHLVRRRGQEARLRCSPMKGHSHVYWYRQLPEEGLKFMVYLQKENIIDESGMPKERFSAEFPKEGPSILRIQQVVRGDSAAYFCASSPTGPEAFFGQGTRLTVV.

Of note for this clonotype: It may be a read error: a sequence one base away is much more abundant. In DNA, the CDR3 is TGTGCCAGTAGTATAAAGGGGATACTTGAGACCCAGTACTTC. Residues: CASSIKGILETQYF. The J gene is TRBJ2-5, the V gene TRBV19; D possibly corresponds to TRBD1 (5 bases). Trimming shortened V by 2 bases and J by 5 bases, and 12 bases separated the two germline ends. The CDR3 sequence is 14 residues long. Germline-derived CDR1 and CDR2 are LNHDA and SQIVND (reference sequence).

The table lists this clonotype with a few counts. J is TRBJ2-1 and V is TRBV12-3 or TRBV12-4, with D maybe TRBD2 (6 bases). V dropped 6 bases and J dropped 6 bases, with 24 bases sitting between them. The CDR3 covers 17 residues. In nucleotides, the CDR3 is TGTGCCAGCAGCTCCCTTGCGGGGCAAGGGGTAGGCAATGAGCAGTTCTTC. It specifies CASSSLAGQGVGNEQFF.

In this sample, this clonotype turned up many times. The rearrangement joins TRBV6-2 or TRBV6-3 to TRBJ1-2; tentative D call: TRBD1 (6 bases). The CDR3 spans 13 residues. The germline V gene has CDR1 MNHEY and CDR2 SVGEGT. Trimming took off 2 bases at V and 8 bases at J, with 12 bases between the two ends. The CDR3 loop reads CASSYPRGEGYTF. The DNA for the CDR3 is TGTGCCAGCAGTTACCCCAGGGGAGAAGGCTACACCTTC.

This clonotype has a count of ten or more. V gene TRBV7-2 combines with J gene TRBJ2-7, with 8 bases identical to TRBD1. Per the germline V gene, CDR1 is SGHTA and CDR2 is FQGNSA. The CDR3 has 15 amino acids. V trimming: 5 bases; J trimming: 0 bases; junction bases outside the gene matches: 6. The CDR3 is CASSPTTGGSYEQYF. DNA of the CDR3: TGTGCCAGCAGCCCAACAACAGGGGGCTCCTACGAGCAGTACTTC.

This clonotype was found once. A much larger clone differs by one base, so this may be a read error. This chain connects TRBV7-8 to TRBJ2-2; TRBD2 is a possible D gene (5 bases). The germline V gene has CDR1 SGHVS and CDR2 FQNEAQ. The CDR3 sequence is 13 residues long. The DNA for the CDR3 is TGTGCCAACAGCTTAGAGCGGACCGGGGAGCTGTTTTTT. Translated: CANSLERTGELFF. The whole variable domain, filled in from reference TRBV7-8 and TRBJ2-2, reads GAGVSQSPRYKVAKRGQDVALRCDPISGHVSLFWYQQALGQGPEFLTYFQNEAQLDKSGLPSDRFFAERPEGSVSTLKIQRTQQEDSAVYLCANSLERTGELFFGEGSRLTVL.

The chain links TRBV11-2 to TRBJ2-2, with TRBD1 identical over 9 bases. V gave up 5 bases and J gave up 6 bases; unmatched junction bases: 7. The CDR3 spans 15 residues. CDR1 SGHAT and CDR2 FQNNGV come from the germline V gene. CDR3 sequence: CASSIGQGSAGELFF. Here the CDR3 DNA reads TGTGCCAGCAGCATAGGACAGGGGTCCGCCGGGGAGCTGTTTTTT.

Points on this clonotype: This may be a read error, as it is one base from a much larger clone. The rearrangement joins TRBV6-1 to TRBJ2-2; D unresolved. Per germline, CDR1 MNHNS and CDR2 SASEGT. CDR3 length: 15 residues. CDR3 bases: TGTACCAGCAGACTGGACGACGTTGGCACCGGGGAGCTGTTTTTT. Translation: CTSRLDDVGTGELFF.

In its sample, this clonotype was seen many times. This rearrangement joins TRBV27 to TRBJ1-6, with 7 bases lining up with TRBD1. The V gene end was trimmed by 8 bases and the J gene end by 3 bases; junction bases not matched to a gene: 1. This CDR3 is built from 13 residues. The germline V gene has CDR1 MNHEY and CDR2 SMNVEV (reference sequence). In DNA, the CDR3 is TGTGCCAGCGGGACAGTCTATAATTCACCCCTCCACTTT. Translating gives CASGTVYNSPLHF.

For this clonotype: A read error is likely, as this CDR3 ends without the conserved phenylalanine or tryptophan. The CDR3 reads CASLPPYNEQFC. CDR3 nucleotide sequence: TGTGCCAGCCTCCCCCCCTACAATGAGCAGTTCTGC. V and J are TRBV6-1 and TRBJ2-1; D unresolved. Trimming took off 8 bases at V and 2 bases at J, with 7 bases between the two ends. CDR1 MNHNS and CDR2 SASEGT come from the germline V gene. The length of the CDR3 is 12 residues.

This clonotype was seen repeatedly, ten times or more. The chain combines TRBV7-9 with TRBJ1-2, with D maybe TRBD1 (6 bases). V shed 5 bases and J shed 7 bases, with 23 bases lying between them. Per the germline V gene, CDR1 is SEHNR and CDR2 is FQNEAQ (reference sequence). CDR3 length: 16 amino acids. The CDR3 DNA follows: TGTGCCAGCAGCCAGGGGACGGCGGCGTGGGGTTCTGGCTACACCTTC. It is translated as CASSQGTAAWGSGYTF. Full variable domain (rest looked up from reference TRBV7-9 and TRBJ1-2): DTGVSQNPRHKITKRGQNVTFRCDPISEHNRLYWYRQTLGQGPEFLTYFQNEAQLEKSRLLSDRFSAERPKGSFSTLEIQRTEQGDSAMYLCASSQGTAAWGSGYTFGSGTRLTVV.

At least ten counts were recorded for this clonotype. The chain recombines TRBV4-1 with TRBJ1-6, with TRBD1 identical over 10 bases. The CDR3 has 20 residues. The trim removed 1 base at V and 6 bases at J, leaving 15 bases unmatched. The germline V gene encodes CDR1 MGHRA and CDR2 YSYEKL. The CDR3 DNA reads as TGCGCCAGCAGCCAAGCCCTACGCCGGGACAGGGGTCGGGTTAATTCACCCCTCCACTTT. This encodes CASSQALRRDRGRVNSPLHF.

There are many counts of this clonotype. The J gene is TRBJ1-6, the V gene TRBV4-3; no clear D. The V gene's germline CDR1 is LGHNA and CDR2 YSLEER. The CDR3 has 13 amino acids. Between the trimmed V and J ends, which lost 0 bases and 14 bases, there was a span of 11 bases. DNA of the CDR3: TGCGCCAGCAGCCAAGATTCGGCGAATACCCTCCACTTT. Its translation: CASSQDSANTLHF.

This clonotype was seen ten or more times. The chain is built from TRBV10-3 and TRBJ1-1, with a weak D call TRBD1 (5 bases). The CDR3 totals 13 residues. Trimming stripped 6 bases from V and 3 bases from J, with 11 bases between. Germline-derived CDR1 and CDR2 are ENHRY and SYGVKD. In nucleotides, the CDR3 is TGTGCCATCAGGTGGGACGGGGACACTGAAGCTTTCTTT. Translated, it gives CAIRWDGDTEAFF.

This clonotype came up a few times. The V gene is TRBV3-1, the J gene TRBJ2-5, with D hard to call. Trimming cost V 0 bases and J 2 bases, with 13 bases left between them. CDR1 and CDR2 from the germline V gene are LGHDT and YNNKEL (reference sequence). There are 16 residues in the CDR3. CDR3 protein: CASSQDPFNIQETQYF. The DNA for the CDR3 is TGTGCCAGCAGCCAAGATCCCTTTAACATTCAAGAGACCCAGTACTTC.

This clonotype was recorded many times. V usage is TRBV20-1 and J usage is TRBJ1-1, with D unclear. Germline V gene lookup returns CDR1 DFQATT and CDR2 SNEGSKA (reference sequence). CDR3 length equals 14 residues. Trimming cost V 2 bases and J 1 base, with 11 bases left between them. The CDR3 coding sequence is TGCAGTGCTAGATTTACCCGGAGGAACACTGAAGCTTTCTTT. This sequence encodes CSARFTRRNTEAFF.

This clonotype was observed many times. The chain recombines TRBV2 with TRBJ2-5, with D perhaps assigned TRBD1 or TRBD2 (6 bases each). The CDR3 runs to 12 residues. Looked up from germline, CDR1 is SNHLY and CDR2 is FYNNEI. Here the CDR3 DNA reads TGTGCTTCTAAGGAGGGGGAAGAGACCCAGTACTTC. This encodes CASKEGEETQYF.

This clonotype was seen at least ten times. This sequence joins TRBV7-2 and TRBJ1-4, with unresolved D. The CDR3 sequence is 14 residues long. Trimming took off 5 bases at V and 5 bases at J, with 12 bases between the two ends. The germline CDR1 and CDR2 sequences are SGHTA and FQGNSA. The DNA of the CDR3 is TGTGCCAGCAGCCCCGGGAGTAAAAATGAAAAACTGTTTTTT. It codes for CASSPGSKNEKLFF.

This clonotype was counted at least ten times. The chain has TRBV6-1 and TRBJ2-1; no reliable D call. The V end was cut by 6 bases, the J end by 10 bases, with 13 bases between. Germline V gene sequence: CDR1 MNHNS, CDR2 SASEGT. The CDR3 sequence is 12 residues long. Here the CDR3 reads CASSSAAQEQFF. In DNA form, the CDR3 reads TGTGCCAGCAGCTCCGCAGCTCAAGAGCAGTTCTTC.

Concerning this clonotype itself: The junction and the germline gene differ at one end; a read error may be behind it. This chain uses TRBV20-1 with TRBJ1-1; tentative D call: TRBD1 (5 bases). CDR3 length: 14 amino acids. The germline CDR1 and CDR2 sequences are DFQATT and SNEGSKA (reference sequence). CDR3 amino acids: CSARAARSDTESFF. The CDR3 coding sequence is TGCAGTGCTAGAGCCGCAAGATCGGACACTGAATCTTTCTTT.

This clonotype was counted many times. V is TRBV28 and J is TRBJ1-3, with no clear D. V dropped 4 bases and J dropped 3 bases, with 10 bases sitting between them. The CDR3 has 14 residues. Germline V gives CDR1 MDHEN, CDR2 SYDVKM. The CDR3 loop is CASSSEGRGNTIYF. CDR3 DNA sequence: TGTGCCAGCAGTTCCGAGGGTCGTGGAAACACCATATATTTT. Full variable domain (remainder filled in from reference TRBV28 and TRBJ1-3): DVKVTQSSRYLVKRTGEKVFLECVQDMDHENMFWYRQDPGLGLRLIYFSYDVKMKEKGDIPEGYSVSREKKERFSLILESASTNQTSMYLCASSSEGRGNTIYFGEGSWLTVV.

In this sample, this clonotype turned up many times. V usage is TRBV6-2 or TRBV6-3 and J usage is TRBJ2-7; 15 nucleotides line up with TRBD2. The ends lost 4 bases at V and 6 bases at J; junction bases unmatched: 4. Per germline, CDR1 MNHEY and CDR2 SVGEGT. The CDR3 length is 15 residues. This CDR3 is CASSSWTSGRGEQYF. The DNA for the CDR3 is TGTGCCAGCAGTTCTTGGACTAGCGGGAGGGGCGAGCAGTACTTC.

This clonotype was observed at least ten times. The chain links TRBV19 to TRBJ1-2; TRBD1 is a possible D gene (5 bases). V was cut by 7 bases and J by 3 bases, with 12 bases left in between. The CDR3 length is 13 residues. Germline V gives CDR1 LNHDA, CDR2 SQIVND (reference sequence). The CDR3 DNA reads as TGTGCCAGTACCAGGGAAAGGGACTATGGCTACACCTTC. It specifies CASTRERDYGYTF.

The sample holds many counts of this clonotype. The chain links TRBV25-1 to TRBJ2-7; D unclear. Germline V gene sequence: CDR1 MGHDK, CDR2 SYGVNS. The V gene lost 4 bases and the J gene lost 0 bases, with 7 bases spanning the gap. This CDR3 contains 13 residues. CDR3 coding DNA: TGTGCCAGCAGTGTACCGGGCTCCTACGAGCAGTACTTC. Translated: CASSVPGSYEQYF.

This clonotype was seen repeatedly, ten times or more. The gene calls are TRBV4-3 and TRBJ1-6, with D unresolved. CDR3 length equals 15 residues. V lost 7 bases and J lost 6, with 16 bases in between. The germline V gene encodes CDR1 LGHNA and CDR2 YSLEER. The CDR3 DNA reads as TGCGCCAGCACTCCCAGCCTCGCGGCTAATTCACCCCTCCACTTT. This encodes CASTPSLAANSPLHF.

This clonotype was seen ten or more times. The chain employs TRBV20-1 and TRBJ1-4; D remains unclear. Germline V gene sequence: CDR1 DFQATT, CDR2 SNEGSKA (reference sequence). The V end was cut by 2 bases, the J end by 3 bases, with 10 bases between. The CDR3 runs to 14 residues. Here the CDR3 reads CSARRSGPNEKLFF. Written as DNA, the CDR3 is TGCAGTGCTAGACGATCGGGCCCTAATGAAAAACTGTTTTTT.

As regards this clonotype: A much larger clone differs by one base, so this may be a read error. The chain is built from TRBV12-3 or TRBV12-4 and TRBJ2-7; no definite D call. Trimming stripped 3 bases from V and 5 bases from J, with 8 bases between. The length of the CDR3 is 12 residues. CDR3 in DNA: TGTGCCAGCAGTTTCCCGTCCGACGAGCAGTACTTC. It specifies CASSFPSDEQYF.